This paragraph reports one TCR beta chain. Its antigen is not known. The data stem from a study of cytomegalovirus exposure and HLA in healthy donors. Study-wide findings and caveats: Cytomegalovirus association was listed for 170 or so TCR beta chains. CMV antigen specificity was confirmed in vitro for a few CMV-associated chains. A subsequent analysis found that TCR clusters from the first cohort also tended to co-occur in the roughly 120 validation repertoires, with under 95% of cluster scores above 0.

Here immunoSEQ multiplex PCR was the method, and the copy in TCRdb shows in-frame clones only, minus some. The sample includes 160,000 or so clones, about 88% of them seen just once. This receptor was taken from a young man in good health and CMV-seronegative. The sample taken for sequencing was PBMCs.

CDR3 in DNA: TGTGCCAGCAGTGGTGGAGGGCAACAGCCCCAGCATTTT. Encoded protein: CASSGGGQQPQHF. The chain couples TRBV2 to TRBJ1-5; D ambiguous. The CDR3 runs to 13 residues. Germline V gene data show CDR1 as SNHLY and CDR2 as FYNNEI. Trimming left V 4 bases short and J 7 bases short, with 11 bases between.